These T cell receptor beta chains were read from a single sample in a study of cytomegalovirus exposure and HLA in healthy donors. Profiling relied on immunoSEQ multiplex PCR, and the TCRdb table lists in-frame clones only, not all of them. Among approximately 140,000 clones, roughly 80% were seen once, and the ten largest hold around 3.2%. The sample was PBMCs. These receptors were taken from a human donor in good health. Each CDR3 is given with its conserved first and last residue. D genes are given only for firm matches. A row's size may be missing; if present it is once, few, many or a size class.

J | size | D | V | CDR3 | DNA
TRBJ2-1 | - | - | TRBV11-3 | CASSLDRVNEQFF | TGTGCCAGCAGCTTAGATCGGGTGAATGAGCAGTTCTTC
TRBJ1-2 | few | TRBD1 | TRBV5-1 | CASSQALSGTGNDYGYTF | TGCGCCAGCAGCCAGGCGCTTTCCGGGACAGGGAATGACTATGGCTACACCTTC
TRBJ2-2 | - | TRBD1 | TRBV27 | CASKGGRGTGELFF | TGTGCCAGCAAAGGGGGCCGAGGCACCGGGGAGCTGTTTTTT
TRBJ1-6 | once | TRBD1 | TRBV5-6 | CASSSMTGGYISPLHF | TGTGCCAGCAGCTCAATGACAGGGGGCTATATCTCACCCCTCCACTTT
TRBJ2-1 | - | - | TRBV7-2 | CASSLGLTYVTDEQFF | TGTGCCAGCAGCTTAGGACTTACCTACGTGACCGATGAGCAGTTCTTC
TRBJ1-6 | - | - | TRBV6-4 | CASRRDVGSPLHF | TGTGCCAGCAGGCGGGACGTTGGCTCACCCCTCCACTTT
TRBJ2-7 | - | - | TRBV7-2 | CASSFEISPWAEQYF | TGTGCCAGCAGCTTTGAAATAAGCCCCTGGGCTGAGCAGTACTTC
TRBJ1-2 | few | - | TRBV27 | CASSPTTGIQGYTF | TGTGCCAGCAGTCCGACCACAGGGATTCAGGGCTACACCTTC
TRBJ2-7 | - | - | TRBV6-5 | CASSYSTMGAYEQYF | TGTGCCAGCAGTTACTCGACCATGGGGGCCTACGAGCAGTACTTC
TRBJ2-7 | few | TRBD1 | TRBV6-5 | CASRRDRGSDYEQYF | TGTGCCAGCAGGCGGGACAGGGGGAGTGATTACGAGCAGTACTTC
TRBJ2-7 | once | - | TRBV11-2 | CASSLRVGRGEQYF | TGTGCCAGCAGCCTTCGGGTGGGGAGAGGCGAGCAGTACTTC
TRBJ1-1 | few | - | TRBV10-2 | CASSERVTVNTEAFF | TGCGCCAGCAGTGAGAGAGTGACAGTCAACACTGAAGCTTTCTTT
TRBJ2-5 | - | TRBD1 | TRBV28 | CASSPWTGRTKETQYF | TGTGCCAGCAGTCCTTGGACAGGGCGTACAAAAGAGACCCAGTACTTC
TRBJ2-1 | once | TRBD2 | TRBV6-4 | CASGASGGPYNEQFF | TGTGCCAGCGGGGCTAGCGGGGGTCCGTACAATGAGCAGTTCTTC
TRBJ1-4 | few | TRBD1 | TRBV30 | CASGQNEKLFF | TGTGCCTCGGGACAGAATGAAAAACTGTTTTTT
TRBJ2-7 | - | TRBD1 | TRBV10-3 | CAIRGTDRGPTSYEQYF | TGTGCCATCAGGGGTACAGACAGGGGGCCTACCTCCTACGAGCAGTACTTC
TRBJ2-1 | - | TRBD1 | TRBV7-3 | CASSLGAGTGSNEQFF | TGTGCCAGCAGCTTAGGCGCCGGGACAGGGAGTAATGAGCAGTTCTTC
TRBJ1-5 | - | - | TRBV7-9 | CASSFQGSREPQHF | TGTGCCAGCAGCTTTCAGGGTAGTAGGGAGCCCCAGCATTTT
TRBJ2-1 | - | - | TRBV28 | CASSLTGEQFF | TGTGCCAGCAGTTTAACGGGGGAGCAGTTCTTC
TRBJ2-1 | few | TRBD2 | TRBV6-1 | CASSEIAGAPYNEQFF | TGTGCCAGCAGTGAAATTGCGGGAGCCCCCTACAATGAGCAGTTCTTC
TRBJ2-1 | - | TRBD2 | TRBV5-1 | CASSPGLAGTNEQFF | TGCGCCAGCAGCCCGGGACTAGCGGGGACCAATGAGCAGTTCTTC
TRBJ1-4 | - | TRBD1 | TRBV5-1 | CASSLITGTDDEKLFF | TGCGCCAGCAGCTTAATCACCGGGACAGATGATGAAAAACTGTTTTTT
TRBJ2-3 | - | - | TRBV25-1 | CASSLTLPPDTQYF | TGTGCCAGCAGCCTTACCCTACCGCCAGATACGCAGTATTTT
TRBJ1-2 | - | - | TRBV5-6 | CASSLAVAGGGLGNYGYTF | TGTGCCAGCAGCCTCGCCGTGGCGGGGGGAGGACTGGGCAACTATGGCTACACCTTC
TRBJ1-6 | - | - | TRBV19 | CASSSGALFNSPLHF | TGTGCCAGTAGTTCAGGGGCGCTTTTTAATTCACCCCTCCACTTT
TRBJ2-7 | - | - | TRBV5-1 | CASSSQRGREGSSSYEQYF | TGCGCCAGCAGCTCCCAGAGGGGGCGGGAAGGTAGTAGTTCCTACGAGCAGTACTTC
TRBJ1-2 | - | TRBD1 | TRBV5-4 | CASSQDRKAYGYTF | TGTGCCAGCAGCCAGGACAGGAAAGCGTATGGCTACACCTTC
TRBJ2-7 | - | - | TRBV5-6 | CASSLGRSPYEQYF | TGTGCCAGCAGCTTGGGGCGGAGTCCCTACGAGCAGTACTTC
TRBJ2-3 | - | - | TRBV5-6 | CASSLAPSTDTQYF | TGTGCCAGCAGCTTGGCCCCGTCCACAGATACGCAGTATTTT
TRBJ2-7 | - | - | TRBV14 | CASSRAGTYEQYF | TGTGCCAGCAGCCGAGCGGGCACCTACGAGCAGTACTTC
TRBJ2-3 | few | TRBD2 | TRBV4-3 | CASSRLAGSLTDTQYF | TGCGCCAGCAGCAGACTAGCGGGTAGCCTCACAGATACGCAGTATTTT
TRBJ2-7 | - | TRBD1 | TRBV7-9 | CASSVPGQGYEQYF | TGTGCCAGCAGCGTTCCGGGACAGGGCTACGAGCAGTACTTC
TRBJ1-1 | - | - | TRBV5-6 | CASSFDRYMNTEAFF | TGTGCCAGCAGCTTTGACAGATACATGAACACTGAAGCTTTCTTT
TRBJ1-5 | - | TRBD1 | TRBV27 | CASCLSRRTGGRNQPQHF | TGTGCCAGCTGCCTGTCCCGTCGGACAGGGGGACGCAATCAGCCCCAGCATTTT
TRBJ2-1 | few | TRBD2 | TRBV19 | CASSKAGVGYNEQFF | TGTGCCAGTAGTAAGGCGGGAGTTGGCTACAATGAGCAGTTCTTC
TRBJ2-2 | - | - | TRBV28 | CASSYRINTGELFF | TGTGCCAGCAGTTACAGGATTAACACCGGGGAGCTGTTTTTT
TRBJ2-3 | - | - | TRBV9 | CASSAEQYTDTQYF | TGTGCCAGCAGCGCCGAACAGTACACAGATACGCAGTATTTT
TRBJ2-3 | - | - | TRBV5-1 | CASSPMGTDTQYF | TGCGCCAGCAGCCCTATGGGCACAGATACGCAGTATTTT
TRBJ1-4 | - | - | TRBV28 | CASNLVSGAGDEKLFF | TGTGCCAGCAATCTGGTTTCCGGGGCGGGGGATGAAAAACTGTTTTTT
TRBJ2-3 | - | - | TRBV7-2 | CASSLDYHTDTQYF | TGTGCCAGCAGCTTAGACTATCACACAGATACGCAGTATTTT
TRBJ1-1 | - | TRBD1 | TRBV6-5 | CASPPPRGHDTEAFF | TGTGCCAGCCCCCCCCCGAGGGGGCATGACACTGAAGCTTTCTTT
TRBJ2-7 | - | TRBD2 | TRBV5-4 | CASSGLAGGSLSYEQYF | TGTGCCAGCAGTGGACTAGCGGGAGGGTCCCTATCCTACGAGCAGTACTTC
TRBJ1-1 | - | - | TRBV9 | CASSVDVGVEAFF | TGTGCCAGCAGCGTAGATGTAGGGGTTGAAGCTTTCTTT
TRBJ2-5 | - | - | TRBV28 | CASSSPSAGQYQETQYF | TGTGCCAGCAGTTCACCATCTGCGGGCCAGTACCAAGAGACCCAGTACTTC
TRBJ2-4 | - | TRBD1 | TRBV19 | CASSIGGTGVLSTKNIQYF | TGTGCCAGTAGTATAGGAGGGACAGGGGTTTTGTCGACCAAAAACATTCAGTACTTC
TRBJ2-7 | - | TRBD2 | TRBV28 | CASSSPKTTGTSGSYEQYF | TGTGCCAGCAGTTCCCCCAAAACCACCGGGACTAGCGGCTCCTACGAGCAGTACTTC
TRBJ2-3 | - | TRBD2 | TRBV4-2 | CASSPGGSSGRTDTQYF | TGTGCCAGCAGCCCCGGGGGTTCGAGCGGGAGGACAGATACGCAGTATTTT
TRBJ2-1 | - | TRBD2 | TRBV19 | CASSILAGGLSNEQFF | TGTGCCAGTAGTATATTAGCGGGGGGGTTATCAAATGAGCAGTTCTTC
TRBJ2-7 | - | - | TRBV19 | CASSIDNRVSEQYF | TGTGCCAGTAGTATAGACAACAGGGTTAGCGAGCAGTACTTC
TRBJ1-2 | - | - | TRBV7-9 | CASSSPLGREANGYTF | TGTGCCAGCAGCTCACCCTTGGGAAGGGAGGCGAATGGCTACACCTTC
TRBJ2-5 | - | - | TRBV29-1 | CSVDGGVRAETQYF | TGCAGCGTTGACGGCGGGGTTAGGGCAGAGACCCAGTACTTC
TRBJ2-7 | - | TRBD1 | TRBV6-6 | CASRPRTGGYEQYF | TGTGCCAGCAGACCAAGGACAGGGGGGTACGAGCAGTACTTC
TRBJ1-1 | - | TRBD1 | TRBV19 | CASSLLPGTGGNTEAFF | TGTGCCAGTAGCCTCCTTCCCGGGACAGGGGGCAACACTGAAGCTTTCTTT